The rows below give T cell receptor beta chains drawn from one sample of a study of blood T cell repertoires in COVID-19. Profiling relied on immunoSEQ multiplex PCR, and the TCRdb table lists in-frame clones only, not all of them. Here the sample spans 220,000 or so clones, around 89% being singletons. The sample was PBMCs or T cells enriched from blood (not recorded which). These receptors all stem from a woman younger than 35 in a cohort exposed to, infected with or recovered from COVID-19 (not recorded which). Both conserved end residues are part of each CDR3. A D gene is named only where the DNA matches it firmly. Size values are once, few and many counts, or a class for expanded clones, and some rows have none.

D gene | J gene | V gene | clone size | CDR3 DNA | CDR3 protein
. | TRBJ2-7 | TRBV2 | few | TGTGCCGGGGGAGGAGGGGCCACCCGCTACGAGCAGTACTTC | CAGGGGATRYEQYF
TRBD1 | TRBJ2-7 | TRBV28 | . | TGTGCCAGCAGTTTATTCCGAGGACAGGGGGCGGCTTACGAGCAGTACTTC | CASSLFRGQGAAYEQYF
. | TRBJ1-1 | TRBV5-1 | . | TGCGCCAGCAGCTTGAAACAGTTTGGGACTGAAGCTTTCTTT | CASSLKQFGTEAFF
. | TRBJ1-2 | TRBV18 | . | TGTGCCAGCTCACCTGTAAATTTCGACTCCCTGGATGGTAACTATGGCTACACCTTC | CASSPVNFDSLDGNYGYTF
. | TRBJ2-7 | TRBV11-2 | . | TGTGCCAGCAGCTTAAGCTTGAGCGTTTCGGGTTACTTC | CASSLSLSVSGYF
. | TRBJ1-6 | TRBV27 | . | TGTGCCAGCACCTACCGGGACAACTATAATTCACCCCTCCACTTT | CASTYRDNYNSPLHF
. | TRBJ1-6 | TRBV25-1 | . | TGTGCCAGCAGTAACGGCGGCGCGCAGAATTCACCCCTCCACTTT | CASSNGGAQNSPLHF
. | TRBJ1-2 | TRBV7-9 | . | TGTGCCAGCAGCGATCCCGACAGAAAAAATGGCTACACCTTC | CASSDPDRKNGYTF
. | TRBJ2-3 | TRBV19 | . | TGTGCCAGTAGCCCAGCGGCAGATACGCAGTATTTT | CASSPAADTQYF
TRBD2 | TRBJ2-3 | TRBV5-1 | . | TGCGCCAGCAGACCCGGGACTAACACAGATACGCAGTATTTT | CASRPGTNTDTQYF
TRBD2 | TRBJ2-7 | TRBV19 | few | TGTGCCACCGGACTAGCGGGCCTAGGAGCCGAGCAGTACTTC | CATGLAGLGAEQYF
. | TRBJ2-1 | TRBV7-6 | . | TGTGCCAGCAGCCCGAGCGGGCCTTCCTACAATGAGCAGTTCTTC | CASSPSGPSYNEQFF
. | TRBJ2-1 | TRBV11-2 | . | TGTGCCAGCAGCTTAGCCCATTACAATGAGCAGTTCTTC | CASSLAHYNEQFF
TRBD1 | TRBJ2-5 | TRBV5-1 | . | TGCGCCAGCAGCGGGGGACAGGGCGGCGAGACCCAGTACTTC | CASSGGQGGETQYF
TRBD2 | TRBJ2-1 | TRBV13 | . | TGTGCCAGCAGCTTAGGTAGCGGGGCCTCCTACAATGAGCAGTTCTTC | CASSLGSGASYNEQFF